One sample yielded the 24 T cell receptor beta chains listed below, sequenced in a study of PD-L1 blockade in urothelial cancer. TCRdb's copy holds only in-frame clones and misses some; the assay was immunoSEQ multiplex PCR. The sample carries some 45,000 clones, about 88% recorded once. This sample's time point: pretreatment peripheral blood. The input for sequencing was PBMCs, taken around atezolizumab (anti-PD-L1) treatment. The source is a donor older than 35 with urothelial cancer.

The CDR3 DNA is TGTGCCAGCAGCCCCCAAGACAGGGCCGGGACCCAGTACTTC. Encoded protein: CASSPQDRAGTQYF. V and J are TRBV11-2 and TRBJ2-5; 7 positions match TRBD1. The V gene end was trimmed by 5 bases and the J gene end by 7 bases; junction bases not matched to a gene: 10. Germline-derived CDR1 and CDR2 are SGHAT and FQNNGV. The CDR3 sequence is 14 residues long. Based on the CDR3 plus reference TRBV11-2 and TRBJ2-5, the full variable domain is EAGVAQSPRYKIIEKRQSVAFWCNPISGHATLYWYQQILGQGPKLLIQFQNNGVVDDSQLPKDRFSAERLKGVDSTLKIQPAKLEDSAVYLCASSPQDRAGTQYFGPGTRLLVL.

This clone has a single count. The chain is built from TRBV5-6 and TRBJ2-2, with D perhaps TRBD2 (5 bases). CDR1 SGHDT and CDR2 YYEEEE come from the germline V gene. Between the trimmed V and J ends, which lost 1 base and 4 bases, there was a span of 20 bases. The CDR3 is made up of 18 amino acids. The CDR3 reads CASSLFGTRGYSTGELFF. CDR3 in DNA: TGTGCCAGCAGCTTGTTCGGTACCCGCGGGTACAGCACCGGGGAGCTGTTTTTT.

This sequence joins TRBV29-1 and TRBJ1-1, with D perhaps matching TRBD1 (5 bases). Trimming cost V 0 bases and J 4 bases, with 12 bases left between them. Germline values: CDR1 SQVTM, CDR2 ANQGSEA. CDR3 length equals 14 residues. DNA for the CDR3: TGCAGCGTTGAAGATCGGGGGTGGGGCACTGAAGCTTTCTTT. Encoded protein: CSVEDRGWGTEAFF.

This clone was observed once. CDR3 residues: CASSFGLAGGIDTQYF. The CDR3 DNA follows: TGTGCCAGCAGCTTTGGCTTAGCGGGAGGGATAGATACGCAGTATTTT. V gene TRBV5-4 combines with J gene TRBJ2-3; 11 bases fit TRBD2. With V trimmed by 2 bases and J by 5 bases, 7 bases remained unmatched. The germline CDR1 and CDR2 sequences are SGHNT and YYREEE (reference sequence). The CDR3 sequence is 16 residues long.

The chain uses TRBV5-4 and TRBJ1-5; no definite D call. V lost 4 bases to trimming and J lost 1 base, with 12 bases between them. The V gene's germline CDR1 is SGHNT and CDR2 YYREEE (reference sequence). The CDR3 consists of 15 residues. CDR3 in DNA: TGTGCCAGCAGCCCAACCCCCGGGAGCAATCAGCCCCAGCATTTT. Protein sequence: CASSPTPGSNQPQHF.

This clone was detected once. This chain links TRBV18 with TRBJ2-7; 8 nucleotides line up with TRBD1. V shed 4 bases and J 3 bases; nucleotides not matched to a gene: 5. The CDR3 runs to 14 residues. CDR1 KGHSH and CDR2 LQKENI come from the germline V gene. Here the CDR3 reads CASSHGQGHYEQYF. CDR3 coding DNA: TGTGCCAGCTCACACGGACAGGGCCACTACGAGCAGTACTTC.

V is TRBV15 and J is TRBJ1-5, with D tentatively TRBD1 (6 bases). CDR1 and CDR2 (germline): LNHNV, YYDKDF (reference sequence). The CDR3 length is 15 residues. The V and J ends lost 4 bases and 2 bases respectively, with 12 bases between them. CDR3 loop: CATSTRGVGNQPQHF. The CDR3 DNA follows: TGTGCCACCAGCACCAGGGGCGTTGGCAATCAGCCCCAGCATTTT.

This rearrangement joins TRBV30 to TRBJ1-3; possible D gene TRBD1, 6 bases. CDR3 size: 10 residues. Germline CDR1 and CDR2: GTSNPN and SVGIG (reference sequence). CDR3 sequence (DNA): TGTGGGCAGGGGAGGGACACCATATATTTT. Translating gives CGQGRDTIYF.

This clone was recorded a few times. The CDR3 protein is CASSLGGGQATGELFF. The CDR3 nucleotides are TGTGCCAGCAGCTTAGGTGGGGGCCAGGCCACCGGGGAGCTGTTTTTT. The genes are TRBV7-9 and TRBJ2-2; D might be TRBD1 (6 bases). Germline CDR1 and CDR2: SEHNR and FQNEAQ (reference sequence). Trimming removed 1 base from V and 4 bases from J, with 13 bases in between. The CDR3 extends over 16 amino acids.

The V gene is TRBV5-1, the J gene TRBJ2-4; 7 bases line up with TRBD1. The CDR3 spans 14 residues. CDR1 is SGHRS, CDR2 YFSETQ, per germline. V lost 4 bases and J lost 7; bases outside the gene matches: 8. The chain's CDR3 is CASSPAQGRNIQYF. As DNA, the CDR3 is TGCGCCAGCAGCCCCGCACAGGGGCGGAACATTCAGTACTTC. Supplemented by reference TRBV5-1 and TRBJ2-4, the full variable domain reads KAGVTQTPRYLIKTRGQQVTLSCSPISGHRSVSWYQQTPGQGLQFLFEYFSETQRNKGNFPGRFSGRQFSNSRSEMNVSTLELGDSALYLCASSPAQGRNIQYFGAGTRLSVL.

J is TRBJ2-5 and V is TRBV18; D is possibly TRBD1 (6 bases). V was clipped by 2 bases and J by 5 bases, with 12 bases between them. The CDR3 consists of 14 residues. The germline V gene encodes CDR1 KGHSH and CDR2 LQKENI. The CDR3 sequence is CASSPSIQGETQYF. The DNA of the CDR3 is TGTGCCAGCTCACCATCTATCCAGGGGGAGACCCAGTACTTC. Combining the CDR3 with reference TRBV18 and TRBJ2-5 gives the whole variable domain NAGVMQNPRHLVRRRGQEARLRCSPMKGHSHVYWYRQLPEEGLKFMVYLQKENIIDESGMPKERFSAEFPKEGPSILRIQQVVRGDSAAYFCASSPSIQGETQYFGPGTRLLVL.

The chain employs TRBV7-2 and TRBJ2-7, with a possible D match to TRBD2 (6 bases). This CDR3 region has 15 residues. The V end lost 3 bases, the J end lost 2 bases, and 14 bases lay between the germline ends. Germline-derived CDR1 and CDR2 are SGHTA and FQGNSA. CDR3 in amino acids: CASSLGSGPPYEQYF. CDR3 sequence (DNA): TGTGCCAGCAGCTTGGGGAGCGGGCCCCCCTACGAGCAGTACTTC.

This rearrangement joins TRBV28 to TRBJ1-2, with D uncertain. The V and J ends lost 4 bases and 4 bases respectively, with 7 bases between them. CDR1 and CDR2 from the germline V gene are MDHEN and SYDVKM. This CDR3 has 12 residues. CDR3 sequence (DNA): TGTGCCAGCAGTTACCCGGGCTATGGCTACACCTTC. It translates to CASSYPGYGYTF.

The chain carries TRBV6-5 and TRBJ1-2; D not certain. The V and J ends lost 6 bases and 6 bases respectively, with 20 bases between them. Germline V gives CDR1 MNHEY, CDR2 SVGAGI. The CDR3 has 15 amino acids. CDR3 residues: CASSLSPRGFDGYTF. CDR3 in DNA: TGTGCCAGCAGCCTATCCCCTCGCGGTTTTGATGGCTACACCTTC.

V usage is TRBV11-3 and J usage is TRBJ2-7; 10 bases line up with TRBD2. The CDR3 has 16 amino acids. V dropped 5 bases and J dropped 0; count of bases not matched to a gene: 7. Looked up from germline, CDR1 is SGHNT and CDR2 is YENEEA. CDR3 bases: TGTGCCAGCAGCCCCCGGACTAGCGGAAACTCCTACGAGCAGTACTTC. This translates into CASSPRTSGNSYEQYF.

V usage is TRBV9 and J usage is TRBJ2-1; TRBD2 might be the D (7 bases). The CDR3 length is 15 residues. Germline CDR1 reads SGDLS; CDR2 reads YYNGEE. Deletions cut 2 bases from V and 0 bases from J, with 9 bases between. The CDR3 protein is CASSVGGGSYNEQFF. CDR3 DNA: TGTGCCAGCAGCGTGGGAGGGGGCTCCTACAATGAGCAGTTCTTC. The full variable domain, in which reference TRBV9 and TRBJ2-1 provide the parts outside the CDR3, is DSGVTQTPKHLITATGQRVTLRCSPRSGDLSVYWYQQSLDQGLQFLIQYYNGEERAKGNILERFSAQQFPDLHSELNLSSLELGDSALYFCASSVGGGSYNEQFFGPGTRLTVL.

The V call is TRBV5-5, the J call TRBJ2-7; possibly TRBD1 for D (6 bases). Trimming cost V 5 bases and J 5 bases, with 17 bases left between them. This CDR3 has 14 residues. The germline CDR1 and CDR2 sequences are SGHKS and YYEKEE (reference sequence). The CDR3 bases are TGTGCCAGCAGTAAGACAGGCCCATGGGACGAGCAGTACTTC. Amino acid sequence: CASSKTGPWDEQYF.

This clone is a singleton in its sample. The V and J genes are TRBV4-3 and TRBJ2-1; D possibly corresponds to TRBD2 (6 bases). V lost 2 bases and J 2 bases, leaving 10 bases between the germline ends. Germline CDR1 LGHNA, CDR2 YSLEER. CDR3 length equals 15 residues. CDR3 nucleotides: TGCGCCAGCAGCCAACTGGGACTCGCCTACAATGAGCAGTTCTTC. It codes for CASSQLGLAYNEQFF.

This chain connects TRBV2 to TRBJ2-1; TRBD2 matches at 11 bases. The CDR3 spans 14 residues. Germline loops: CDR1 SNHLY, CDR2 FYNNEI. The ends lost 6 bases at V and 9 bases at J; junction bases unmatched: 7. The CDR3 DNA follows: TGTGCCAGCAGATTAGCGGGAGGGCCTGGTGAGCAGTTCTTC. Translation gives CASRLAGGPGEQFF.

The V call is TRBV5-8, the J call TRBJ2-1, with 9 bases aligning to TRBD1. The CDR3 has 15 residues. Unmatched junction bases numbered 4, after V lost 3 bases and J lost 3 bases. The germline CDR1 and CDR2 sequences are SGHTS and YDEGEE. The CDR3 DNA reads TGTGCCAGCAGCTGGGGGGGACAGGGCTACAATGAGCAGTTCTTC. Amino acid sequence: CASSWGGQGYNEQFF.

The chain has TRBV30 and TRBJ2-3; D not certain. This CDR3 contains 12 residues. Germline loops: CDR1 GTSNPN, CDR2 SVGIG (reference sequence). V was shortened by 0 bases and J by 4 bases, with 5 bases between the two germline ends. CDR3 protein: CAWSVTADTQYF. CDR3 DNA sequence: TGTGCCTGGAGTGTAACGGCAGATACGCAGTATTTT.

V gene TRBV5-4 combines with J gene TRBJ2-4; TRBD2 aligns across 7 bases. The CDR3 covers 15 residues. V lost 4 bases and J lost 5; bases outside the gene matches: 9. CDR1 is SGHNT and CDR2 is YYREEE in the germline V gene (reference sequence). CDR3 residues: CASSPTGGIQNIQYF. In nucleotides, the CDR3 is TGTGCCAGCAGCCCCACGGGGGGTATCCAAAACATTCAGTACTTC.

The J gene is TRBJ1-1, the V gene TRBV29-1; TRBD1 agrees at 8 bases. J lost 4 bases, V lost 5 bases, and 9 bases had no gene match. The CDR3 sequence is 14 residues long. Germline V lookup: CDR1 SQVTM, CDR2 ANQGSEA. The DNA for the CDR3 is TGCAGCGTTCGGCAGGGGGCAAAAGGCACTGAAGCTTTCTTT. Protein product: CSVRQGAKGTEAFF.

This clone was detected only once. The V and J genes are TRBV4-2 and TRBJ2-7, with 10 bases aligning to TRBD2. The V and J ends lost 4 bases and 6 bases, in that order; junction bases with no gene match: 9. The CDR3 is made up of 15 amino acids. CDR1 and CDR2 from the germline V gene are LGHNA and YNFKEQ. The DNA for the CDR3 is TGTGCCAGCAGCCCAAGGTGGACTAGCGGTCCCGAGCAGTACTTC. This translates into CASSPRWTSGPEQYF.